The 9 T cell receptor beta chains below were found in one sample sequenced in a study of T cells in Graves' hyperthyroidism and ophthalmopathy. The source material, RNA transcripts, was used to amplify TCR beta CDR3 regions. TCR CDR3 regions were first amplified by RT-PCR with HTBI primers. TCRdb itself ran the multiplex PCR reads through MiXCR, one entry per CDR3 protein. The sample lists around 520,000 distinct CDR3 sequences, roughly 25% seen once, with about 11% in the top ten. Material for sequencing was blood. These TCRs come from a woman between 25 and 40 years old with Graves' ophthalmopathy.

This sequence joins TRBV19 and TRBJ1-1, with TRBD1 matching 12 bases. The CDR3 extends over 18 amino acids. J lost 4 bases, V lost 0 bases, and 9 bases had no gene match. Germline values: CDR1 LNHDA, CDR2 SQIVND (reference sequence). CDR3 protein: CASSIDLWDRGQGTEAFF. In DNA form, the CDR3 reads TGTGCCAGTAGTATAGATCTATGGGACAGGGGGCAAGGCACTGAAGCTTTCTTT. The full variable domain, with the rest looked up from reference TRBV19 and TRBJ1-1, is DGGITQSPKYLFRKEGQNVTLSCEQNLNHDAMYWYRQDPGQGLRLIYYSQIVNDFQKGDIAEGYSVSREKKESFPLTVTSAQKNPTAFYLCASSIDLWDRGQGTEAFFGQGTRLTVV.

This clonotype showed up just once. The J gene is TRBJ1-2, the V gene TRBV7-2; 8 bases line up with TRBD1. The germline gives CDR1 SGHTA, CDR2 FQGNSA. Germline trimming cut 6 bases from V and 4 bases from J; bases unmatched to any gene: 7. The CDR3 contains 14 residues. The CDR3 DNA is TGTGCCAGCAGATCGGACAGGGATGGCTATGGCTACACCTTC. Encoded protein: CASRSDRDGYGYTF.

This clonotype was picked up many times. This sequence joins TRBV5-6 and TRBJ2-5; D perhaps matches TRBD2 (5 bases). The V end was cut by 1 base, the J end by 5 bases, with 9 bases between. Looked up from germline, CDR1 is SGHDT and CDR2 is YYEEEE. The CDR3 spans 13 residues. The CDR3 here is CASSLRTGETQYF. In nucleotides, the CDR3 is TGTGCCAGCAGCTTGCGGACTGGGGAGACCCAGTACTTC.

The chain uses TRBV28 and TRBJ1-5, with 9 nucleotides matching TRBD1. This CDR3 contains 17 residues. Germline-derived CDR1 and CDR2 are MDHEN and SYDVKM. Germline trimming cut 5 bases from V and 5 bases from J; bases unmatched to any gene: 13. The CDR3 region has the DNA TGTGCCAGCAGTCATTTACCGGGACAGGGTTCGGATCAGCCCCAGCATTTT. Translation: CASSHLPGQGSDQPQHF.

V gene TRBV12-5 combines with J gene TRBJ2-7, with a weak D call TRBD1 (5 bases). This CDR3 has 14 residues. The germline CDR1 and CDR2 sequences are LGHNT and FRNRAP. Trimming left V 1 base short and J 2 bases short, with 9 bases between. Written as DNA, the CDR3 is TGTGCTAGTGGTTTGGGGACACCTCCCTACGAGCAGTACTTC. Amino acid sequence: CASGLGTPPYEQYF.

This chain joins TRBV2 and TRBJ1-5; 7 bases line up with TRBD1. The CDR3 loop spans 14 amino acids. The ends lost 3 bases at V and 6 bases at J; junction bases unmatched: 5. CDR1 and CDR2 (germline): SNHLY, FYNNEI. CDR3 sequence (DNA): TGTGCCAGCAGTGATGACAGGGACGTTCAGCCCCAGCATTTT. This encodes CASSDDRDVQPQHF.

This clonotype was detected a few times. This chain connects TRBV15 to TRBJ2-7, with 8 nucleotides matching TRBD1. From germline, CDR1 is LNHNV and CDR2 YYDKDF (reference sequence). V lost 3 bases, J lost 3 bases, and 7 bases stayed unmatched. The CDR3 sequence is 15 residues long. The CDR3 loop is CATSSWDRNLYEQYF. Here the CDR3 DNA reads TGTGCCACCAGCAGTTGGGACAGGAACCTCTACGAGCAGTACTTC.

This clonotype showed up many times. The V and J genes are TRBV7-3 and TRBJ2-7; D may be TRBD1 (6 bases). This CDR3 region has 13 residues. Deletions cut 5 bases from V and 6 bases from J, with 14 bases between. CDR1 is SGHTA and CDR2 is FQGTGA in the germline V gene. The CDR3 DNA reads TGTGCCAGCAGCCCCTCAGGGGACGGCGAGCAGTACTTC. Translation: CASSPSGDGEQYF.

This clonotype was detected only a few times. This rearrangement joins TRBV5-5 to TRBJ1-2, with D tentatively TRBD1 (6 bases). CDR1 is SGHKS, CDR2 YYEKEE, per germline (reference sequence). The CDR3 has 16 amino acids. V lost 2 bases and J lost 5, with 19 bases in between. The chain's CDR3 is CASSFTDRGLGYGYTF. CDR3 sequence (DNA): TGTGCCAGCAGCTTTACGGACAGAGGATTAGGGTATGGCTACACCTTC. Full variable domain (rest looked up from reference TRBV5-5 and TRBJ1-2): DAGVTQSPTHLIKTRGQQVTLRCSPISGHKSVSWYQQVLGQGPQFIFQYYEKEERGRGNFPDRFSARQFPNYSSELNVNALLLGDSALYLCASSFTDRGLGYGYTFGSGTRLTVV.